The 9 T cell receptor beta chains listed next were all sequenced from one sample in a study of T cells in Graves' hyperthyroidism and ophthalmopathy. RNA transcripts served as the template for amplifying TCR beta CDR3 regions. The primer set for the first-round RT-PCR of the TCR CDR3 was HTBI. TCRdb recomputed calls from the multiplex PCR reads with MiXCR, one row per CDR3 protein. The sample has about 400,000 distinct CDR3 sequences, around 13% seen once. The sequenced material came from blood. These receptors all come from a woman aged 18-29 years with Graves' hyperthyroidism.

This clonotype was observed at least ten times. The rearrangement uses TRBV28 and TRBJ2-7, with TRBD2 matching 9 bases. Germline V lookup: CDR1 MDHEN, CDR2 SYDVKM. The CDR3 runs 15 residues. V was clipped by 6 bases and J by 4 bases; unmatched bases: 10. CDR3 sequence reads: CASSPTGLAIYEQYF. Here the CDR3 DNA reads TGTGCCAGCAGCCCCACAGGACTAGCGATTTACGAGCAGTACTTC.

The table lists this clonotype with many counts. The V and J genes are TRBV6-1 and TRBJ2-1, with 7 bases aligning to TRBD2. V lost 6 bases, J lost 0 bases, and 5 bases stayed unmatched. The V gene's germline CDR1 is MNHNS and CDR2 SASEGT. This CDR3 comprises 15 residues. CDR3 protein: CASRVAGGSYNEQFF. The CDR3 coding sequence is TGTGCCAGCAGGGTAGCGGGTGGCTCCTACAATGAGCAGTTCTTC.

A note on this clonotype: The CDR3 end shows no conserved phenylalanine or tryptophan, and so a read error is likely. The chain links TRBV7-3 to TRBJ2-3, with D maybe TRBD2 (6 bases). The CDR3 totals 15 residues. The germline CDR1 and CDR2 sequences are SGHTA and FQGTGA. Deletions cut 0 bases from V and 2 bases from J, with 9 bases between. CDR3 nucleotides: TGTGCCAGCAGCTTAACCGGGGGTAACACAGATACGCAGTATTCT. This translates into CASSLTGGNTDTQYS.

This clonotype has just a few counts. The rearrangement links TRBV4-1 to TRBJ2-2; TRBD2 agrees at 13 bases. J was trimmed by 3 bases and V by 1 base; bases with no gene match: 2. Germline CDR1 is MGHRA and CDR2 is YSYEKL. The CDR3 spans 17 residues. CDR3 in DNA: TGCGCCAGCAGCCAAGTAACTAGCGGGAGGGACACCGGGGAGCTGTTTTTT. It specifies CASSQVTSGRDTGELFF.

This clonotype was seen ten or more times. One end of the junction fails to match germline, which may point to a read error. The chain employs TRBV2 and TRBJ2-5; D may be TRBD1 (6 bases). This CDR3 is 13 amino acids long. Germline V gene sequence: CDR1 SNHLY, CDR2 FYNNEI. The CDR3 sequence: CASRDPGQGTQYF. The CDR3 DNA follows: TGTGCCAGCAGAGACCCGGGACAAGGGACCCAGTACTTC.

The rearrangement links TRBV6-2 or TRBV6-3 to TRBJ1-1, with unresolved D. V was pared by 8 bases and J by 4 bases, with 23 bases between. Germline values: CDR1 MNHEY, CDR2 SVGEGT. The CDR3 consists of 16 residues. Here the CDR3 DNA reads TGTGCCAGCGCGCACGAGGGCTGGCGTTTAGGCACTGAAGCTTTCTTT. Translated: CASAHEGWRLGTEAFF.

This chain's CDR3 is CASSQGQGKETGELFF. CDR3 bases: TGCGCCAGCAGCCAAGGGCAGGGGAAAGAGACCGGGGAGCTGTTTTTT. The chain couples TRBV4-1 to TRBJ2-2; perhaps TRBD1 as D (6 bases). This CDR3 has 16 amino acids. V lost 1 base and J lost 5, with 14 bases in between. CDR1 is MGHRA and CDR2 is YSYEKL in the germline V gene.

The chain combines TRBV12-3 or TRBV12-4 with TRBJ1-3; TRBD1 matches 7 bases. CDR3 length: 14 residues. The junction had 3 bases not matched to a gene; V was cut back by 5 bases and J by 2 bases. The CDR3 DNA reads TGTGCCAGCAGTCCGGGACAGCCTGGAAACACCATATATTTT. This encodes CASSPGQPGNTIYF.

The chain combines TRBV6-6 with TRBJ2-1; 7 bases are shared with TRBD2. The CDR3 runs 16 residues. Germline V CDR1 and CDR2: MNHNY, SVGAGI (reference sequence). Germline trimming cut 0 bases from V and 0 bases from J; bases unmatched to any gene: 2. The CDR3 protein is CASSYSAGRSYNEQFF. The CDR3 DNA reads TGTGCCAGCAGTTACTCAGCGGGGCGCTCCTACAATGAGCAGTTCTTC.